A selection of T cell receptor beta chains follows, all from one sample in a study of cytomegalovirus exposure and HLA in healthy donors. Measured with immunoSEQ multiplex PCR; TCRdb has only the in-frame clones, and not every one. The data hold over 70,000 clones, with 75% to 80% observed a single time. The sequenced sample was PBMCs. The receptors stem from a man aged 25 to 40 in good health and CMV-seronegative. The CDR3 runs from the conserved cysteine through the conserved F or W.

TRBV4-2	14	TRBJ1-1	CASSQVHKNTEAFF
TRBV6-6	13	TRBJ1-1	CASDHRANTEAFF
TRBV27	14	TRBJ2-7	CASSLSAGTYEQYF
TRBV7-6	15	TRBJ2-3	CASSLASVGTDTQYF
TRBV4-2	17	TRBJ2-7	CASSQDVGTVFTYEQYF
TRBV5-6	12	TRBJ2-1	CASSSYRNEQFF
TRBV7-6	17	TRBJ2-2	CASSAGQGGLDTGELFF
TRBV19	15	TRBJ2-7	CASSRGGVEVYEQYF
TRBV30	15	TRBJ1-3	CAWNPPGGSGNTIYF
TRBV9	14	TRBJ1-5	CASSPPSVNQPQHF
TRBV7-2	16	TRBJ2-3	CASSLVSTLSRDTQYF
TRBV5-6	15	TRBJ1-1	CASSRTDLLNTEAFF
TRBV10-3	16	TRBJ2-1	CAISDVTSGSTYEQFF
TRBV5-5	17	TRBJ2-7	CASSPTKPGRNPYEQYF
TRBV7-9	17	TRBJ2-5	CASSYRTSPWGRETQYF
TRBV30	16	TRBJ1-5	CAWSTNRGVGNQPQHF
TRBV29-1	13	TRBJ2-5	CSGWDRSRETQYF
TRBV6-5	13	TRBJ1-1	CASTSTGSTEAFF
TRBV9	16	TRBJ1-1	CASSTNGQELNTEAFF
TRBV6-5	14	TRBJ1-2	CASRHGTGGYGYTF
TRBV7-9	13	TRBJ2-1	CASSFGDNNEQFF
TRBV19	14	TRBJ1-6	CASSGSSYNSPLHF
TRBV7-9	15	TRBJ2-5	CASSLGLTGGETQYF
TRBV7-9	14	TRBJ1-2	CASTATNRGYGYTF